This T cell receptor beta chain comes out of a study of blood T cell repertoires in COVID-19. At the level of the study: Donors in the United States, Italy and Spain gave samples during acute or convalescent COVID-19.

Sequenced by immunoSEQ multiplex PCR; TCRdb stores in-frame clones only, minus some. The data hold just under 300,000 clones, with more than 75% observed a single time. Germline-derived CDR1 and CDR2 are LGHNA and YSLEER. The CDR3 sequence is 14 residues long. Sequenced material: peripheral blood. The chain recombines TRBV4-3 with TRBJ2-7; 10 bases map to TRBD1. The better agreement between TRBJ2-4 and the DNA end casts doubt on the J call. This TCR came from a man between 65 and 85 years old with acute or convalescent COVID-19. CDR3 DNA: TGCGCCAGCAGCCAAGACGGGACAGGGGCCATTCAGTACTTC. This encodes CASSQDGTGAIQYF.